This T cell receptor (beta chain) is from a study of blood T cell repertoires in COVID-19. On the study more broadly: COVID-19 samples collected from the United States, Italy and Spain covered acute and convalescent phases. Sources were T cells, B-cell-depleted T cells, or PBMCs; the material itself was cDNA or gDNA.

V trimming: 1 base; J trimming: 3 bases; junction bases outside the gene matches: 1. The CDR3 consists of 14 residues. Methods used by the authors: Amplification with reference gene primers provided the estimates of nucleated cell counts. Profiling relied on immunoSEQ multiplex PCR, and the TCRdb table lists in-frame clones only, not all of them. V and J calls and clone size are as listed in that table; D and trimming were resolved from the DNA. The data contain a few hundred thousand clones, roughly 88% of them singletons. The chain joins TRBV6-7 to TRBJ2-7; 9 bases are shared with TRBD1. TRBV6-7 is marked as an open reading frame, function uncertain. The sequence derives from a woman aged 45 to 65 with acute or convalescent COVID-19. The specimen sequenced was peripheral blood. CDR3 sequence (DNA): TGTGCCAGCAGTTACTGGGACAGGGACTACGAGCAGTACTTC. Amino acid sequence: CASSYWDRDYEQYF.